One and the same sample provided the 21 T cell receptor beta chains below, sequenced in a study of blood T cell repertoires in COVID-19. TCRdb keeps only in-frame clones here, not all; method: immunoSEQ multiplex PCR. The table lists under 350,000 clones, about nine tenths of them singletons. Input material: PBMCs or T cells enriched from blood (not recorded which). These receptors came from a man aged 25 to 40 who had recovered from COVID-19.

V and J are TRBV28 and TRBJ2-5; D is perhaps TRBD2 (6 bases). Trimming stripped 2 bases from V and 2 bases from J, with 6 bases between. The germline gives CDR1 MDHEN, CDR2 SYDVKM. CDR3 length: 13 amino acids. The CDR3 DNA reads TGTGCCAGCAGTTTAGGGGGGCAAGAGACCCAGTACTTC. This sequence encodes CASSLGGQETQYF.

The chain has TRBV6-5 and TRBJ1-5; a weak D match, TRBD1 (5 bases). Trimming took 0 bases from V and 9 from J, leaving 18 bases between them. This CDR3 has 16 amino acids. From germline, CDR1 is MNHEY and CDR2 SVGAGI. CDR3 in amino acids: CASSYSKIGGGSPQHF. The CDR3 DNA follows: TGTGCCAGCAGTTACTCGAAGATCGGTGGGGGGTCGCCCCAGCATTTT.

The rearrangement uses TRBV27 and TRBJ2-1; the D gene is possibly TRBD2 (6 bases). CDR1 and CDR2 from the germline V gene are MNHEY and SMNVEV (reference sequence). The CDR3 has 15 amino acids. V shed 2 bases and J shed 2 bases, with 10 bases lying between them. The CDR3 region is CASSLPGVAYNEQFF. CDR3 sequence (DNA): TGTGCCAGCAGTTTACCGGGGGTTGCCTACAATGAGCAGTTCTTC.

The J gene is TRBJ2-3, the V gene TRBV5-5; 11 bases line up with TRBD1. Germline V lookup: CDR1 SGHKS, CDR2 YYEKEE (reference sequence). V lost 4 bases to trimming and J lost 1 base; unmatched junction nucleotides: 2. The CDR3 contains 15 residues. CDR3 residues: CASSGQGARTDTQYF. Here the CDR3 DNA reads TGTGCCAGCAGCGGACAGGGGGCGCGCACAGATACGCAGTATTTT.

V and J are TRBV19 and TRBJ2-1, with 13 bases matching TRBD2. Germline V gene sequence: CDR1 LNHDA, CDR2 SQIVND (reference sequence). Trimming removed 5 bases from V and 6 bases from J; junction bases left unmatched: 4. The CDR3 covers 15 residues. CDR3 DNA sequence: TGTGCCAGTAGTCTCGGACTAGCGGGAGCCAATGAGCAGTTCTTC. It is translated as CASSLGLAGANEQFF.

CDR3 sequence reads: CASSRGQGSGGAYEQYF. CDR3 coding DNA: TGTGCCAGTAGTAGGGGACAGGGTTCTGGCGGAGCCTACGAGCAGTACTTC. The gene calls are TRBV19 and TRBJ2-7; 9 bases map to TRBD1. The CDR3 is made up of 17 amino acids. Per germline, CDR1 LNHDA and CDR2 SQIVND (reference sequence). Germline trimming cut 4 bases from V and 2 bases from J; bases unmatched to any gene: 12.

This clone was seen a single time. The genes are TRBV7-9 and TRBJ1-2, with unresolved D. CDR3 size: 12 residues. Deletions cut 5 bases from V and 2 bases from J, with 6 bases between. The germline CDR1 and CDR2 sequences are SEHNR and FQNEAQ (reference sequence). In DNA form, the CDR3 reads TGTGCCAGCAGCGTCCCAAACTATGGCTACACCTTC. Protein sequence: CASSVPNYGYTF.

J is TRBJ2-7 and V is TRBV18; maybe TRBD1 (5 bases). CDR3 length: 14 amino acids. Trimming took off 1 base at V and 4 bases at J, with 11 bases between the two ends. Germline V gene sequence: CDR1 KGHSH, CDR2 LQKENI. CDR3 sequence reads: CASSPLQAGYEQYF. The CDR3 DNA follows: TGTGCCAGCTCACCACTACAGGCTGGGTACGAGCAGTACTTC.

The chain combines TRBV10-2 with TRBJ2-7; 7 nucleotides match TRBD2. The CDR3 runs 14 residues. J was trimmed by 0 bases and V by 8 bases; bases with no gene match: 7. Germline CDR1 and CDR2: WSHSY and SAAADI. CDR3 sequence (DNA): TGCGCCAGCTTGACACCGGGGGGCTCCTACGAGCAGTACTTC. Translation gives CASLTPGGSYEQYF.

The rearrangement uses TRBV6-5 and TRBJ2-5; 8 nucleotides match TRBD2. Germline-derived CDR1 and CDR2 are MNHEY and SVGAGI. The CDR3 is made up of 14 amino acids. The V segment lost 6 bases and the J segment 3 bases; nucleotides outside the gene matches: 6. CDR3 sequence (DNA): TGTGCCAGCAGCCAGACTAGCGATGAAGAGACCCAGTACTTC. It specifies CASSQTSDEETQYF.

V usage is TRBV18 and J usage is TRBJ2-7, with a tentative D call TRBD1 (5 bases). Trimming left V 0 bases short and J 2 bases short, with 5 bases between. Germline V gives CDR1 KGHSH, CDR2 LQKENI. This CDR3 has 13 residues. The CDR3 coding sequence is TGTGCCAGCTCACCACCGGGGCCCTACGAGCAGTACTTC. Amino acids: CASSPPGPYEQYF.

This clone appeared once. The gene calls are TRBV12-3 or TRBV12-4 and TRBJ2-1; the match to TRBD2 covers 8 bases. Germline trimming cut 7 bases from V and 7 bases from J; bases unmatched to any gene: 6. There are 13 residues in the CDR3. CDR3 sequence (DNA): TGTGCCAGCACCTCCCGGGGGGGGAATGAGCAGTTCTTC. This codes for CASTSRGGNEQFF.

This chain's CDR3 is CASSGGTLTEQYF. The CDR3 region has the DNA TGTGCCAGCAGCGGAGGGACCCTCACCGAGCAGTACTTC. The chain has TRBV5-6 and TRBJ2-7; a weak D match, TRBD2 (6 bases). The CDR3 contains 13 residues. Trimming took 4 bases from V and 6 from J, leaving 14 bases between them. CDR1 and CDR2 from the germline V gene are SGHDT and YYEEEE.

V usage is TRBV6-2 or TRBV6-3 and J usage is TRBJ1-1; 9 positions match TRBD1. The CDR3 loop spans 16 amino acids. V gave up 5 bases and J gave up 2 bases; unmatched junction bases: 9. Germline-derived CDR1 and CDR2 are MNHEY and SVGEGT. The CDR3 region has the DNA TGTGCCAGCAGTCCAAAACAGGGGGCTGGAAACACTGAAGCTTTCTTT. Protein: CASSPKQGAGNTEAFF.

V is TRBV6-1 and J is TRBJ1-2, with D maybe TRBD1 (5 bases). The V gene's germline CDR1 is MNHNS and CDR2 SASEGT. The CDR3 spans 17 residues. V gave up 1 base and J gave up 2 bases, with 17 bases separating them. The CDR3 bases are TGTGCCAGCAGTGAAGAATATGGGGCACGGGGGAACTATGGCTACACCTTC. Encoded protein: CASSEEYGARGNYGYTF.

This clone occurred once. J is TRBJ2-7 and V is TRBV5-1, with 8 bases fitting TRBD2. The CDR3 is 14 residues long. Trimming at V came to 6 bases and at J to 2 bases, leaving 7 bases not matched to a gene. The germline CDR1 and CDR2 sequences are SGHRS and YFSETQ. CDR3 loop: CASNSAGGTYEQYF. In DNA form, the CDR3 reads TGCGCCAGCAACTCCGCGGGGGGTACCTACGAGCAGTACTTC.

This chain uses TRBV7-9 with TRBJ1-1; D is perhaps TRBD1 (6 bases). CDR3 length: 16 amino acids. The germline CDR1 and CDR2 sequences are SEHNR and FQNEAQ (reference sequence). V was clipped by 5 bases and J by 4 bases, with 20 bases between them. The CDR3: CASSTFGGPAGTEAFF. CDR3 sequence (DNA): TGTGCCAGCAGCACCTTTGGGGGCCCGGCGGGCACTGAAGCTTTCTTT.

The CDR3 sequence: CASSNLGQGIDTDTQYF. As DNA, the CDR3 is TGCGCCAGCAGCAACCTAGGACAGGGGATAGACACAGATACGCAGTATTTT. The V call is TRBV10-1, the J call TRBJ2-3; 9 positions agree with TRBD1. V was clipped by 6 bases and J by 2 bases; unmatched bases: 12. CDR3 length: 17 residues. CDR1 and CDR2 from the germline V gene are WNHNN and SYGVQD (reference sequence).

CDR3: CASSFSRLTNTEAFF. CDR3 DNA: TGCGCCAGCAGCTTTTCGCGACTTACGAACACTGAAGCTTTCTTT. The rearrangement links TRBV5-1 to TRBJ1-1; unclear D gene. Per the germline V gene, CDR1 is SGHRS and CDR2 is YFSETQ. The length of the CDR3 is 15 residues. V was clipped by 2 bases and J by 1 base, with 12 bases between them.

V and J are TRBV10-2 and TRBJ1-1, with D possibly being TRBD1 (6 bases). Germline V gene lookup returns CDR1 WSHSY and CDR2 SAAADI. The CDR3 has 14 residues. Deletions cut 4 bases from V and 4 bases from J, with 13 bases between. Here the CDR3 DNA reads TGCGCCAGCAGTGGGACAGCACTGGGCACTGAAGCTTTCTTT. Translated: CASSGTALGTEAFF.

CDR3 region: CASGDRMNQPQHF. In DNA, the CDR3 is TGTGCCAGTGGGGACAGGATGAATCAGCCCCAGCATTTT. The chain is built from TRBV6-6 and TRBJ1-5, with 8 bases aligning to TRBD1. The germline gives CDR1 MNHNY, CDR2 SVGAGI (reference sequence). CDR3 length: 13 amino acids. V was pared by 9 bases and J by 4 bases, with 5 bases of the junction left unmatched.